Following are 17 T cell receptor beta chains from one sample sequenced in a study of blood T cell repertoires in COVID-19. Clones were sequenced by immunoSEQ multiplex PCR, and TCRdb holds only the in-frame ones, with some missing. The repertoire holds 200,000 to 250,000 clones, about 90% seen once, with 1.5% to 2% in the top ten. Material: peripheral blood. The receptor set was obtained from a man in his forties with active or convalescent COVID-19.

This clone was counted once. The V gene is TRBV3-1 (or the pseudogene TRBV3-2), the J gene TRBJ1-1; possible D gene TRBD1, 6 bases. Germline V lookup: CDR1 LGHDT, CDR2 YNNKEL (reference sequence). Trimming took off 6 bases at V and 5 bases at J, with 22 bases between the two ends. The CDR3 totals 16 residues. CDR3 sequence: CASSPHYRVKATEAFF. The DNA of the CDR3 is TGTGCCAGCAGTCCCCATTACAGGGTTAAAGCGACTGAAGCTTTCTTT.

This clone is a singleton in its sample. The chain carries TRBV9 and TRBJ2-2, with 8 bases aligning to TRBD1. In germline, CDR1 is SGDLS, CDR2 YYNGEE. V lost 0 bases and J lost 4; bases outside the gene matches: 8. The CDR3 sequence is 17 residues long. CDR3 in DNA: TGTGCCAGCAGCGTAGCTGACAGGGGATATGGCACCGGGGAGCTGTTTTTT. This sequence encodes CASSVADRGYGTGELFF.

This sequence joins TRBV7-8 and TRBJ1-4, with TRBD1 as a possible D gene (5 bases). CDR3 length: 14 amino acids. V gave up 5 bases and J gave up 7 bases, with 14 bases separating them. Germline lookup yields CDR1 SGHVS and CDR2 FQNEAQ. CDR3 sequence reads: CASSPGREGEKLFF. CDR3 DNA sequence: TGTGCCAGCAGCCCCGGCAGGGAGGGTGAAAAACTGTTTTTT.

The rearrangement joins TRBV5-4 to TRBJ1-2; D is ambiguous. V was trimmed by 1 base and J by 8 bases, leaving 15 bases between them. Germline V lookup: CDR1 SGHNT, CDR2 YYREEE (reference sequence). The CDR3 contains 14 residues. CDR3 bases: TGTGCCAGCAGCTTGTTAGGCATCTTGGAGGGCTACACCTTC. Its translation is CASSLLGILEGYTF.

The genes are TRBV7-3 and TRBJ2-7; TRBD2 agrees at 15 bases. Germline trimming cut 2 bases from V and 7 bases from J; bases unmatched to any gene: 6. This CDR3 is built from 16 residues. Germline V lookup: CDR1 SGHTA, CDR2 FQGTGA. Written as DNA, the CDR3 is TGTGCCAGCAGCTTACTACCGGGACTAGCGGGAGGAGAGCAGTACTTC. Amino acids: CASSLLPGLAGGEQYF.

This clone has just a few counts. The CDR3 spells CASSVNGGTEAFF. The CDR3 nucleotides read TGTGCCAGCTCCGTCAACGGAGGCACTGAAGCTTTCTTT. V and J are TRBV18 and TRBJ1-1; no clear D gene. The length of the CDR3 is 13 residues. V was trimmed by 6 bases and J by 4 bases, leaving 12 bases between them. Germline V gene data show CDR1 as KGHSH and CDR2 as LQKENI.

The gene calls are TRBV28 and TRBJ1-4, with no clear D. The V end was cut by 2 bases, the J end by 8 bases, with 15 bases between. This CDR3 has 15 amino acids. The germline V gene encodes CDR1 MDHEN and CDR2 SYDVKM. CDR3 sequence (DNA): TGTGCCAGCAGTTTAACTGGAAGGGCGGGGGAAAAACTGTTTTTT. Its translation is CASSLTGRAGEKLFF.

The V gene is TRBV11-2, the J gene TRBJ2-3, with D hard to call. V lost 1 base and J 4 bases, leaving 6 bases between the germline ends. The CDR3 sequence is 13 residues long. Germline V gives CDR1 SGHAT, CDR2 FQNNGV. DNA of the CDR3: TGTGCCAGCAGCTTAGGCGGCGCAGATACGCAGTATTTT. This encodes CASSLGGADTQYF.

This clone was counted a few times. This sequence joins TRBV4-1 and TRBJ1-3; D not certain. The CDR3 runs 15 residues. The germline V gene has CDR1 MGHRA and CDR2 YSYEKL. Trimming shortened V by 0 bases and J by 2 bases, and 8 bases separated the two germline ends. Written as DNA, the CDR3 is TGCGCCAGCAGCCAAGACTCAGGTGCTGGAAACACCATATATTTT. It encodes CASSQDSGAGNTIYF.

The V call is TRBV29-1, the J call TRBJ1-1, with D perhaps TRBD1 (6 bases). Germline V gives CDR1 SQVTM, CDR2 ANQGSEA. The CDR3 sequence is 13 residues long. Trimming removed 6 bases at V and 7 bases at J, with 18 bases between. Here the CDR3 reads CSVYRDIYDEAFF. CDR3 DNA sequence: TGCAGCGTGTACCGGGACATATACGATGAAGCTTTCTTT.

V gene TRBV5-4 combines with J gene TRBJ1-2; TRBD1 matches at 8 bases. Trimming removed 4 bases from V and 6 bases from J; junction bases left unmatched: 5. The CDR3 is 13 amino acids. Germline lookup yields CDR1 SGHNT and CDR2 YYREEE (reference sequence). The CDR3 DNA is TGTGCCAGCAGCGTGGACAGGGAAGATGGCTACACCTTC. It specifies CASSVDREDGYTF.

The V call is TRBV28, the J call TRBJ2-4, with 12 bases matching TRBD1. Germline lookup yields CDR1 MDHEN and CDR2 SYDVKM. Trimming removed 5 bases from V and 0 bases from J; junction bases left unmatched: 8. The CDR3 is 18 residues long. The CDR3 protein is CASSPGTGGFTAKNIQYF. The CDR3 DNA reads TGTGCCAGCAGTCCCGGGACAGGGGGCTTTACAGCCAAAAACATTCAGTACTTC.

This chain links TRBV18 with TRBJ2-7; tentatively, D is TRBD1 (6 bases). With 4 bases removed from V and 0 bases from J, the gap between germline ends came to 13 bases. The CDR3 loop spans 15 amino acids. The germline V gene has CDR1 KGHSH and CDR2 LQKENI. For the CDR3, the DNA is TGTGCCAGCTCACTCCGGACAGACTCCTCCTACGAGCAGTACTTC. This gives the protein CASSLRTDSSYEQYF.

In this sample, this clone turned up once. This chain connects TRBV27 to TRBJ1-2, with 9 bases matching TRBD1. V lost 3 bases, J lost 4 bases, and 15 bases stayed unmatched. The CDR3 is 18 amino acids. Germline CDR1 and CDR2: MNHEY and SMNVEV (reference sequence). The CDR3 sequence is CASSFLSLRQGEGYGYTF. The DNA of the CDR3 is TGTGCCAGCAGTTTCCTCTCCTTACGACAGGGGGAGGGCTATGGCTACACCTTC.

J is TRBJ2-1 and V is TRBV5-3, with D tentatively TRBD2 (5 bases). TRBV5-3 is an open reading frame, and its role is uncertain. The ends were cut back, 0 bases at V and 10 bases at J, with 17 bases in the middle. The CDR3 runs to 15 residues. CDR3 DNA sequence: TGTGCCAGAAGCTTGGCCGGGGATGGCCCACACGAGCAGTTCTTC. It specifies CARSLAGDGPHEQFF.

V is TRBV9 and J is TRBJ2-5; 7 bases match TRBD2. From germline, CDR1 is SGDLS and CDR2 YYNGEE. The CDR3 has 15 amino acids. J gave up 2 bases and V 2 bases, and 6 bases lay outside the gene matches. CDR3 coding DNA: TGTGCCAGCAGCGTTACTAGCGCTTCGCAAGAGACCCAGTACTTC. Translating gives CASSVTSASQETQYF.

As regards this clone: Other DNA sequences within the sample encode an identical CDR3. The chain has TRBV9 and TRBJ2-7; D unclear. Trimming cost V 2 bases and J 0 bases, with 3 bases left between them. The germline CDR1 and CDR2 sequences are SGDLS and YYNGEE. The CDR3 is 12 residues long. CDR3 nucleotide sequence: TGTGCCAGCAGCGTCAACTCCTACGAGCAGTACTTC. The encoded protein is CASSVNSYEQYF. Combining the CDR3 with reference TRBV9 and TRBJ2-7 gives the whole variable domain DSGVTQTPKHLITATGQRVTLRCSPRSGDLSVYWYQQSLDQGLQFLIQYYNGEERAKGNILERFSAQQFPDLHSELNLSSLELGDSALYFCASSVNSYEQYFGPGTRLTVT.